The clone carrying this T cell receptor (beta chain) was seen ten or more times. This sample stems from a study of breast tumors, draining lymph nodes, adjacent tissues. Each CDR3 protein is one row after TCRdb ran MiXCR on the multiplex PCR reads. The sample has roughly 260,000 distinct CDR3 sequences, over 25% seen once. Axillary draining lymph nodes of breast cancer patients supplied the node samples. CDR3 size: 13 residues. Trimming removed 3 bases from V and 5 bases from J, with 10 bases in between. From germline, CDR1 is SGHTA and CDR2 FQGNSA. V gene TRBV7-2 combines with J gene TRBJ2-5, with a possible D match to TRBD2 (6 bases). The sequencing sample was made of axillary lymph node tissue. The TCR comes from a female donor with breast cancer. Some clones in this sample may be carry-over from other donors' samples. CDR3 amino acids: CASSLGGPETQYF. The DNA of the CDR3 is TGTGCCAGCAGCTTGGGGGGTCCCGAGACCCAGTACTTC.